One and the same sample provided the 8 T cell receptor beta chains below, sequenced in a study of regulatory T cells in long-lasting Graves disease. Time point meaning: newly diagnosed GD, antithyroid drugs for less than 3 months. RNA isolated from PBMCs was used to make the TCR library. Both iRepertoire HTBI primers and Arm-PCR of CDR3 regions were used to build the TCR beta libraries. A single record per CDR3 protein comes from TCRdb applying MiXCR to the multiplex PCR reads. The sample includes roughly 250,000 distinct CDR3 sequences, around 18% seen only once; the top ten take 13% to 15%. These records were also assigned to another study, of T cells in Graves' hyperthyroidism and ophthalmopathy.

The sample consisted of peripheral blood mononuclear cells (PBMCs), taken at new diagnosis, from a patient treated with antithyroid drugs. These receptors all stem from a woman aged 25 to 39 with Graves disease.

The J gene is TRBJ1-1, the V gene TRBV7-2, with 8 nucleotides matching TRBD1. CDR3 length equals 15 residues. Unmatched junction bases numbered 6, after V lost 6 bases and J lost 0 bases. Germline V CDR1 and CDR2: SGHTA, FQGNSA. The CDR3: CASRGMTGVNTEAFF. The CDR3 DNA reads as TGTGCCAGCAGGGGGATGACAGGGGTGAACACTGAAGCTTTCTTT.

The sample holds many counts of this clonotype. The chain employs TRBV7-2 and TRBJ2-7, with 12 bases matching TRBD2. The CDR3 is 15 amino acids. In germline, CDR1 is SGHTA, CDR2 FQGNSA. J was trimmed by 4 bases and V by 3 bases; bases with no gene match: 4. CDR3 loop: CASSFSLAGGYEQYF. CDR3 DNA: TGTGCCAGCAGCTTCTCACTAGCGGGGGGTTACGAGCAGTACTTC.

In this sample, this clonotype turned up a few times. Possible read error: a much larger clone is one base away. The DNA of the CDR3 is TGTGCCAGCTCACTCGGGACAGGAAAACAAGAGACCCAGTACTTC. Translating gives CASSLGTGKQETQYF. V is TRBV18 and J is TRBJ2-1, with 8 bases lining up with TRBD1. The DNA end lines up better with TRBJ2-5; the J call may be wrong. CDR3 length: 15 amino acids. Germline CDR1 reads KGHSH; CDR2 reads LQKENI.

This clonotype was counted ten times or more. This chain links TRBV7-2 with TRBJ1-2, with unresolved D. The V end was cut by 1 base, the J end by 2 bases, with 5 bases between. The length of the CDR3 is 13 residues. The V gene's germline CDR1 is SGHTA and CDR2 FQGNSA. The CDR3 DNA sequence: TGTGCCAGCAGCTTAGACGAGAACTATGGCTACACCTTC. This gives the protein CASSLDENYGYTF.

Points on this clonotype: A much larger clone differs from this one at a single base, so this may be a read error. This sequence joins TRBV5-6 and TRBJ2-4; D is undetermined. Germline CDR1 reads SGHDT; CDR2 reads YYEEEE. Deletions cut 4 bases from V and 0 bases from J, with 8 bases between. The CDR3 extends over 14 amino acids. CDR3 DNA sequence: TGTGCCAGCAGCCAAGAGACAGCCAAAAACATTCAGTACTTC. Amino acid sequence: CASSQETAKNIQYF.

The chain links TRBV20-1 to TRBJ2-3; no clear D gene. Trimming removed 3 bases from V and 0 bases from J, with 7 bases in between. CDR1 is DFQATT and CDR2 is SNEGSKA in the germline V gene (reference sequence). The CDR3 extends over 13 amino acids. The CDR3 spells CSARGSSTDTQYF. For the CDR3, the DNA is TGCAGTGCTAGGGGCAGTAGCACAGATACGCAGTATTTT.

The chain has TRBV2 and TRBJ2-7; D is perhaps TRBD1 (8 bases). V lost 5 bases and J lost 2, with 13 bases in between. The germline V gene encodes CDR1 SNHLY and CDR2 FYNNEI. CDR3 length: 14 amino acids. The DNA of the CDR3 is TGTGCCAGCAGTCACAGGGGGGGACCCTACGAGCAGTACTTC. Encoded protein: CASSHRGGPYEQYF.

Ten or more counts support this clonotype. The chain recombines TRBV7-9 with TRBJ1-1, with D unresolved. CDR3 length: 14 amino acids. V gave up 8 bases and J gave up 5 bases, with 18 bases separating them. CDR1 and CDR2 from the germline V gene are SEHNR and FQNEAQ (reference sequence). The CDR3 sequence is CASFMGSIGTEAFF. DNA of the CDR3: TGTGCCAGCTTTATGGGATCGATTGGGACTGAAGCTTTCTTT.